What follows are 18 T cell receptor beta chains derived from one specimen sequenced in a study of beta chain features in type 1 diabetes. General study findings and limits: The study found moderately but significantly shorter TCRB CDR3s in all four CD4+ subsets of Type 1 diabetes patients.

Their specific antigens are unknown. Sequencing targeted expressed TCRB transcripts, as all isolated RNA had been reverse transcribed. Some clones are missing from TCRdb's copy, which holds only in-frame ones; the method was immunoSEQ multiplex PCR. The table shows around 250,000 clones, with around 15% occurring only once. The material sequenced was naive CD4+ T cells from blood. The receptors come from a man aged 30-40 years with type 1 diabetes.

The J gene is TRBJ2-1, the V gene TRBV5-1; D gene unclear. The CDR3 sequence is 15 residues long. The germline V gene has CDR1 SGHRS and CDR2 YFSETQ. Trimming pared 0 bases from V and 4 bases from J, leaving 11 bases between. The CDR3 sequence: CASSLESTAYNEQFF. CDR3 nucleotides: TGCGCCAGCAGCTTGGAATCAACAGCTTACAATGAGCAGTTCTTC.

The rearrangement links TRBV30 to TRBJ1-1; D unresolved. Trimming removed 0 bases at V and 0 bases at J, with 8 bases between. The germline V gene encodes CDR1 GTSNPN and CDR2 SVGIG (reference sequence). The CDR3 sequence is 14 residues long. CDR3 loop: CAWSVNSLNTEAFF. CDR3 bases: TGTGCCTGGAGTGTGAACAGTTTGAACACTGAAGCTTTCTTT.

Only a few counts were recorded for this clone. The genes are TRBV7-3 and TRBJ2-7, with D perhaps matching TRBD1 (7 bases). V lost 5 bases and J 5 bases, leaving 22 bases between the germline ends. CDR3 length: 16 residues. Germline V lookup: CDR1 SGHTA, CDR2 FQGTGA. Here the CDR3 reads CASSPSSGGSGNEQYF. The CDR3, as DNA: TGTGCCAGCAGCCCGAGCTCAGGGGGTAGCGGCAACGAGCAGTACTTC.

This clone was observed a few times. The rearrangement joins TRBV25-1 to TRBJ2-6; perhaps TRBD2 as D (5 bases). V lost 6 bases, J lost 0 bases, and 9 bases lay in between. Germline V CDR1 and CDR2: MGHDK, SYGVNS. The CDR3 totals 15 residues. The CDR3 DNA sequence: TGTGCCAGCAGGGGAGACCACTCTGGGGCCAACGTCCTGACTTTC. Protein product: CASRGDHSGANVLTF.

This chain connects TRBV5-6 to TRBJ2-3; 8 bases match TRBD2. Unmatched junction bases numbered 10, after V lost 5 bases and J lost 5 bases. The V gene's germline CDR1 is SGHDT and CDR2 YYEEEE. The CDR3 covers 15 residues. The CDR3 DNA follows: TGTGCCAGCAGAAGACTAGCGCTACGGGGAGATACGCAGTATTTT. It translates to CASRRLALRGDTQYF.

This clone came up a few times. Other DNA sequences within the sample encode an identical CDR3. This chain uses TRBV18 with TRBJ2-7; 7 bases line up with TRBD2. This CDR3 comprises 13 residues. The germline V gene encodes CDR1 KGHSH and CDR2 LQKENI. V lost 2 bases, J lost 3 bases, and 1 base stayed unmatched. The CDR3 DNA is TGTGCCAGCTCACCATCGGGGGGCTACGAGCAGTACTTC. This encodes CASSPSGGYEQYF.

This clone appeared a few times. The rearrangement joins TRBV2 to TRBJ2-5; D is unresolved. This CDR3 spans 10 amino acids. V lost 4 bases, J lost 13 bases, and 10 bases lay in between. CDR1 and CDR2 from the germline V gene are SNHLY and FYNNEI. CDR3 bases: TGTGCCAGCAGTGCCAGGTTCCCGTACTTC. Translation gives CASSARFPYF.

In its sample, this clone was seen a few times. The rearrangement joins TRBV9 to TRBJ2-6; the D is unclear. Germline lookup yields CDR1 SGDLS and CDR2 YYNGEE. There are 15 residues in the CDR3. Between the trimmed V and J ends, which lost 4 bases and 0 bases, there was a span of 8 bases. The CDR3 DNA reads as TGTGCCAGCAGCCTAACCCACTCTGGGGCCAACGTCCTGACTTTC. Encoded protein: CASSLTHSGANVLTF. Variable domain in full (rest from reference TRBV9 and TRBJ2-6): DSGVTQTPKHLITATGQRVTLRCSPRSGDLSVYWYQQSLDQGLQFLIQYYNGEERAKGNILERFSAQQFPDLHSELNLSSLELGDSALYFCASSLTHSGANVLTFGAGSRLTVL.

CDR3 sequence (DNA): TGTGCCAGCAGGAGGGGACAGGTCTACAATGAGCAGTTCTTC. Protein product: CASRRGQVYNEQFF. The chain links TRBV6-6 to TRBJ2-1; 8 bases agree with TRBD1. The germline V gene encodes CDR1 MNHNY and CDR2 SVGAGI (reference sequence). V lost 6 bases to trimming and J lost 3 bases; unmatched junction nucleotides: 4. The CDR3 loop spans 14 amino acids.

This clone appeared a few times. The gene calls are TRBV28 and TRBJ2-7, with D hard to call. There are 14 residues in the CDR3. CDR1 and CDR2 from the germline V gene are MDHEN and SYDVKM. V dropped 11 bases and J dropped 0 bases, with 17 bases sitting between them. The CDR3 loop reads CASTDDWNSYEQYF. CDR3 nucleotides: TGTGCCTCAACCGACGACTGGAACTCCTACGAGCAGTACTTC.

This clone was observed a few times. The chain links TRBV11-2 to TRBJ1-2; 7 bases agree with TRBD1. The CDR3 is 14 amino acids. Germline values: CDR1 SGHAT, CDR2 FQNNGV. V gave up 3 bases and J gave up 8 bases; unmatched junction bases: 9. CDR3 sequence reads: CASSFTGDEGGYTF. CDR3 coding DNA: TGTGCCAGCAGCTTTACAGGGGACGAAGGCGGCTACACCTTC.

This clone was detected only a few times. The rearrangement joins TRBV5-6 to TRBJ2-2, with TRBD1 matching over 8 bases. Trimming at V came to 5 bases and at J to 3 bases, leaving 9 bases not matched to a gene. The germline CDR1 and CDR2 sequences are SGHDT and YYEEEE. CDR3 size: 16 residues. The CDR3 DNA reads TGTGCCAGCAGACCCCAGGGGGCCATTGACACCGGGGAGCTGTTTTTT. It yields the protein CASRPQGAIDTGELFF. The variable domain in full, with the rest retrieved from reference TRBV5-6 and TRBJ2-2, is DAGVTQSPTHLIKTRGQQVTLRCSPKSGHDTVSWYQQALGQGPQFIFQYYEEEERQRGNFPDRFSGHQFPNYSSELNVNALLLGDSALYLCASRPQGAIDTGELFFGEGSRLTVL.

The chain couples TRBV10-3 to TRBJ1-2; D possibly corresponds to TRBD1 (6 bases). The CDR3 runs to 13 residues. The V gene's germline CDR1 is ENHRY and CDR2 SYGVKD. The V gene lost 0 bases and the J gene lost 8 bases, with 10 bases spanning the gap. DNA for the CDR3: TGTGCCATCAGTGAGTCGAGGGGGATCGGCTACACCTTC. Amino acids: CAISESRGIGYTF.

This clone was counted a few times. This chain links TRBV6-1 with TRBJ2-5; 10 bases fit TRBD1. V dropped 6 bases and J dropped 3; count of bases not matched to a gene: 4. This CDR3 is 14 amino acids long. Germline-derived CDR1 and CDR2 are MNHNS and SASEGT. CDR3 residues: CASSPTGGEETQYF. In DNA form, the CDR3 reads TGTGCCAGCAGCCCGACAGGGGGCGAAGAGACCCAGTACTTC.

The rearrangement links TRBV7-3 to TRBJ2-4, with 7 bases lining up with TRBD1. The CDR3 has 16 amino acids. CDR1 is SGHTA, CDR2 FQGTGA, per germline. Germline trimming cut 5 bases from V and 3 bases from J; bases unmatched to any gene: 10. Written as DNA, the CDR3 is TGTGCCAGCAGCCCCACAGGGGCGTCCGGCAAAAACATTCAGTACTTC. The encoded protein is CASSPTGASGKNIQYF. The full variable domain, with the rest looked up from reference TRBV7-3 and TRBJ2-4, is GAGVSQTPSNKVTEKGKYVELRCDPISGHTALYWYRQSLGQGPEFLIYFQGTGAADDSGLPNDRFFAVRPEGSVSTLKIQRTERGDSAVYLCASSPTGASGKNIQYFGAGTRLSVL.

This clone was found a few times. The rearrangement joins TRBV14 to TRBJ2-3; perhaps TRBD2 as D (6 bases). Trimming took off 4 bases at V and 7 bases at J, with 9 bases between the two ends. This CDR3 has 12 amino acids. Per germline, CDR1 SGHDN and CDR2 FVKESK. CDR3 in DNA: TGTGCCAGCAGCCCCGGGAGTTATACGCAGTATTTT. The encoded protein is CASSPGSYTQYF.

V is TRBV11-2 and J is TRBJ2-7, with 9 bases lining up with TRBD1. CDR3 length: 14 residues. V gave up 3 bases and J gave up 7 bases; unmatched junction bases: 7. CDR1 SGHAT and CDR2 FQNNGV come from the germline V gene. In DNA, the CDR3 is TGTGCCAGCAGCTTGGGACAGGGAGTAGAAGAGCAGTACTTC. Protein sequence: CASSLGQGVEEQYF.

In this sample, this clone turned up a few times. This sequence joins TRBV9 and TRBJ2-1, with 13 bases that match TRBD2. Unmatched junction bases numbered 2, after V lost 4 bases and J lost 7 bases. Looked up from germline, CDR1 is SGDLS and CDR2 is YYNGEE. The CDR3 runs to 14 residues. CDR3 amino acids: CASSRTSGSNEQFF. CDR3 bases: TGTGCCAGCAGCAGGACTAGCGGGAGTAATGAGCAGTTCTTC.